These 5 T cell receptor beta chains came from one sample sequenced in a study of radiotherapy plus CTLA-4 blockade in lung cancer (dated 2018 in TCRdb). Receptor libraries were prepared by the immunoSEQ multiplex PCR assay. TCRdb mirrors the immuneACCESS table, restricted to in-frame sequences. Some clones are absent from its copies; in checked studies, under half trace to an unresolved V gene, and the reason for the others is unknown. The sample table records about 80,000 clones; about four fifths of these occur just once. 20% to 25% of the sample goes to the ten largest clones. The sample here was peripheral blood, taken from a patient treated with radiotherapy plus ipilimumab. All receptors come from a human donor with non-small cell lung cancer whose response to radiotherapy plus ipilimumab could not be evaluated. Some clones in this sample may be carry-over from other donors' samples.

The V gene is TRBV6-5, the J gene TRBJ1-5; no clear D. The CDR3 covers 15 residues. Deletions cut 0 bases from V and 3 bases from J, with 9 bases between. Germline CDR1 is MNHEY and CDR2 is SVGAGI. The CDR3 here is CASSYSAGDNQPQHF. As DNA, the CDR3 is TGTGCCAGCAGTTACTCCGCCGGAGACAATCAGCCCCAGCATTTT.

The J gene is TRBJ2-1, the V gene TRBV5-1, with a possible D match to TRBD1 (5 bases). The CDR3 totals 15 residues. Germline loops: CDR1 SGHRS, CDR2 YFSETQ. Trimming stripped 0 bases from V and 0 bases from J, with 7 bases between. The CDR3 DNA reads TGCGCCAGCAGCTTGGGACAGAGCTCCTACAATGAGCAGTTCTTC. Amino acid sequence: CASSLGQSSYNEQFF.

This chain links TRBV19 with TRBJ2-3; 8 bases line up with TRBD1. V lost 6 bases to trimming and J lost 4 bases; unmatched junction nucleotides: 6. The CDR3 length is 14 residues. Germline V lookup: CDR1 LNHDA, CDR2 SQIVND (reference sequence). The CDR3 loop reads CASRRQGAADTQYF. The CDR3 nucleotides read TGTGCCAGTAGACGGCAGGGGGCGGCAGATACGCAGTATTTT.

CDR3 sequence reads: CASCGTGGGETQYF. The CDR3 DNA is TGTGCCAGCTGCGGGACAGGGGGCGGAGAGACCCAGTACTTC. The chain has TRBV7-9 and TRBJ2-5; 12 nucleotides align to TRBD1. This CDR3 is 14 amino acids long. Germline-derived CDR1 and CDR2 are SEHNR and FQNEAQ (reference sequence). V lost 8 bases and J lost 4; bases outside the gene matches: 5.

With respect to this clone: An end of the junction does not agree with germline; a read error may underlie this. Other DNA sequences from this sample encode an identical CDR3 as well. CDR3 residues: CASSLGPPSGGSGNTIYF. The CDR3 nucleotides are TGTGCCAGCAGCTTGGGTCCCCCATCAGGGGGATCTGGAAACACTATATATTTT. The V gene is TRBV5-6, the J gene TRBJ1-3, with TRBD1 matching 7 bases. CDR1 SGHDT and CDR2 YYEEEE come from the germline V gene. The CDR3 is 18 amino acids.